This entry is about one T cell receptor beta chain. Trimming took 4 bases from V and 2 from J; bases not matched to a gene: 10. This CDR3 is 16 amino acids long. Germline CDR1 reads MDHEN; CDR2 reads SYDVKM. These data belong to a study of blood T cell repertoires in COVID-19. Study-wide background: The origin of the acute and convalescent COVID-19 samples was the United States, Italy and Spain.

In the authors' methods: Quantification of nucleated cells was approximated via reference gene primer amplification. Profiling relied on immunoSEQ multiplex PCR, and the TCRdb table lists in-frame clones only, not all of them. The V and J calls and the clone size are those of that table, but D and trimming were determined from the DNA. The repertoire holds 250,000 to 350,000 clones, roughly 87% seen once, with about 2.5% in the top ten. V is TRBV28 and J is TRBJ2-7; 8 bases align to TRBD2. Sequenced: peripheral blood. The clonotype originates from a man younger than 35 with active or convalescent COVID-19. CDR3 DNA sequence: TGTGCCAGCAGTTCGCGAAGGAGTAGCGGGGCCTACGAGCAGTACTTC. Its protein product is CASSSRRSSGAYEQYF.